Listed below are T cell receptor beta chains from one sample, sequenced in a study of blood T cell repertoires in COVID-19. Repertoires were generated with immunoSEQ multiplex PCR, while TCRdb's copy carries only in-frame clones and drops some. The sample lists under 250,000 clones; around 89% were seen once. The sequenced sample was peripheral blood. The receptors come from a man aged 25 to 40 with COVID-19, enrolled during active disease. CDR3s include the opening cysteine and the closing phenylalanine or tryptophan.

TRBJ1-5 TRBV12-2 CASRLEEGAYDQPQHF
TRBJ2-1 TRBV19 CASSPGQGRYNEQFF
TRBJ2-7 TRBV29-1 CSVARGQGVSYEQYF
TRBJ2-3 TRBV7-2 CASSLPTSGGDTDTQYF
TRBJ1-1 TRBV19 CASSIGSQGNTEAFF
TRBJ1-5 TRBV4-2 CASSQGTVNQPQHF
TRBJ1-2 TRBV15 CATSRGGASNYGYTF
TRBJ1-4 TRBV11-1 CASSRTEVNEKLFF
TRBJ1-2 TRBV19 CASSFSGTGIYGYTF
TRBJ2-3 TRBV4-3 CASSRQLAGGSDTQYF
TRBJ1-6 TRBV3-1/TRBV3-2 CASSQLSGGSPLHF
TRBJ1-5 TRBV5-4 CASSMGGGNQPQHF
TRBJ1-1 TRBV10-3 CAISGTGGEAFF
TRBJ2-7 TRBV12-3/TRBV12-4 CASSSRTYEQYF
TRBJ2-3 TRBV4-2 CASSQDLRRGDTQYF
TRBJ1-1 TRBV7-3 CASRSAGARTEAFF
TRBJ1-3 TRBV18 CASSPGQGADSGNTIYF
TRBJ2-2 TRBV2 CASTPTGTGTGELFF
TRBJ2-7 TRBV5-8 CASSSSQGGDYEQYF
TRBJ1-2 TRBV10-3 CAISAAKDPGTLNYGYTF
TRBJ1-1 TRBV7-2 CASSPETGTEAFF
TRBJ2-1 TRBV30 CAWRYLAGANEQFF
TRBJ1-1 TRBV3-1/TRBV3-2 CASSQEEGMNTEAFF
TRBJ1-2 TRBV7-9 CASSLGPGTPNYGYTF
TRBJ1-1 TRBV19 CASSPLGDSLVNTEAFF
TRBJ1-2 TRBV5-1 CASSHGTGNVGNYGYTF
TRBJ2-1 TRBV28 CASSLLAGEKDEQFF
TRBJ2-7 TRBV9 CASSARLAATYEQYF
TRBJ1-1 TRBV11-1 CASSPREGRSSTEAFF
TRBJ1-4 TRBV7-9 CASSLGGGRTPTNEKLFF
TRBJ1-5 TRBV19 CASSVGSGGSQPQHF
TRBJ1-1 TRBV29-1 CSVWPGNTEAFF
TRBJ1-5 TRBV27 CASNQPGQRNPYSNQPQHF
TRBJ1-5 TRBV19 CASSARRTGPVAYQPQHF
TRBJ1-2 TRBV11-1 CASSPRDRGYYGYTF
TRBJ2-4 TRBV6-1 CASSDRSGTGVYFKNIQYF
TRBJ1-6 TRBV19 CASSKTSGGGGTLHF
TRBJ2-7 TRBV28 CASVPLLKLEPYEQYF
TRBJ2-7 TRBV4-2 CASSQGLDLFGEQYF
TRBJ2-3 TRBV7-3 CASSGRGTLGTDTQYF
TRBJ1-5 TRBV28 CASSLPPGLGQPQHF
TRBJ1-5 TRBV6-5 CASSPVGQGDQPQHF
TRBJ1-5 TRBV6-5 CASSYREGDQPQHF
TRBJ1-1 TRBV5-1 CASSLTRDTEAFF
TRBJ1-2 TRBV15 CATYPGQGVDYGYTF
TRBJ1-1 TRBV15 CATSKVTGTGEAFF
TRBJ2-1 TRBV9 CASSVGSESYNEQFF
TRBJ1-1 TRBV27 CASSLGTVMNTEAFF
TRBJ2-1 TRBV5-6 CASSLGGLGLNEQFF
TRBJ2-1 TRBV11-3 CASSLATVNEQFF
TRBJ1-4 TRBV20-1 CSASPRAGEDEKLFF
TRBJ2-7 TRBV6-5 CASSYSGQGPHEQYF
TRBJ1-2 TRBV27 CASSLSGSWNGYTF
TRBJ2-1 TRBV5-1 CASSLVGGGEQFF